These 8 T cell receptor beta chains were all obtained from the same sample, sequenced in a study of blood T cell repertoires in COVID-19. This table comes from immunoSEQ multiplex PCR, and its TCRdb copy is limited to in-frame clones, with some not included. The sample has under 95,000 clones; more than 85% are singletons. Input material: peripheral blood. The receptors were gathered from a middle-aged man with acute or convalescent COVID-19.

DNA for the CDR3: TGTGCCAGCTCACCGATCAGGGGAGATAGCAATCAGCCCCAGCATTTT. Amino acids: CASSPIRGDSNQPQHF. The chain is built from TRBV18 and TRBJ1-5; perhaps TRBD1 as D (6 bases). The V gene lost 3 bases and the J gene lost 0 bases, with 12 bases spanning the gap. This CDR3 contains 16 residues. Germline V gene lookup returns CDR1 KGHSH and CDR2 LQKENI.

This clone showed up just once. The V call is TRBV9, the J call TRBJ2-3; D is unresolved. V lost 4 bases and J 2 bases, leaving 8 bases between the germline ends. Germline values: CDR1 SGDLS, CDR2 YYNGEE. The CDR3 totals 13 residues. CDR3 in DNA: TGTGCCAGCAGCCGGAGTTCCACAGATACGCAGTATTTT. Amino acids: CASSRSSTDTQYF.

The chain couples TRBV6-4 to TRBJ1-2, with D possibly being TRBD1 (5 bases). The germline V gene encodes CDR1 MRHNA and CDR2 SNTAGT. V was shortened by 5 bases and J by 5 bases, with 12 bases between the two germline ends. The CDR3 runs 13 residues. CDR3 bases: TGTGCCAGCAGTTCGACCGGGACTTATGGCTACACCTTC. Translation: CASSSTGTYGYTF.

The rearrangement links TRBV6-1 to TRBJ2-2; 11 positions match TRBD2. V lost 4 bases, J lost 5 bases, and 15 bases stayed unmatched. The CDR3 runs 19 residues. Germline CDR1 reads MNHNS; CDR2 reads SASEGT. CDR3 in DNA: TGTGCCAGCAGTGTGATGCGGGCTAGCGGGAGGAGGGGTACCGGGGAGCTGTTTTTT. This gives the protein CASSVMRASGRRGTGELFF.

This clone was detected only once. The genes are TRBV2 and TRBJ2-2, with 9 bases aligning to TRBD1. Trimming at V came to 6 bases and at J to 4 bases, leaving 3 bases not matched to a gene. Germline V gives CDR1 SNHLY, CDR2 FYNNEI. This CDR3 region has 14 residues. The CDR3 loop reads CASRTGGSTGELFF. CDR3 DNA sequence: TGTGCCAGCAGGACAGGGGGGAGCACCGGGGAGCTGTTTTTT. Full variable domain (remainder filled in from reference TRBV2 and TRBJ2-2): EPEVTQTPSHQVTQMGQEVILRCVPISNHLYFYWYRQILGQKVEFLVSFYNNEISEKSEIFDDQFSVERPDGSNFTLKIRSTKLEDSAMYFCASRTGGSTGELFFGEGSRLTVL.

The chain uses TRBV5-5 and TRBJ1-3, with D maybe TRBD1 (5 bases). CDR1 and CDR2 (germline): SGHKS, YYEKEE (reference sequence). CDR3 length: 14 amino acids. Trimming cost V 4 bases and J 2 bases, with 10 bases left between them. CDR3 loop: CASSQTGAGNTIYF. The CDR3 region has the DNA TGTGCCAGCAGCCAAACGGGGGCTGGAAACACCATATATTTT.

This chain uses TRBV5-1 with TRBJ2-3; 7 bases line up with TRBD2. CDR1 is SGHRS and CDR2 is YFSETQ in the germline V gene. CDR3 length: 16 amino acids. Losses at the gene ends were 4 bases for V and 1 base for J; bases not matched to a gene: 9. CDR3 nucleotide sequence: TGCGCCAGCAGCACCGGGACGGCGGGGGGCACAGATACGCAGTATTTT. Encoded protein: CASSTGTAGGTDTQYF.

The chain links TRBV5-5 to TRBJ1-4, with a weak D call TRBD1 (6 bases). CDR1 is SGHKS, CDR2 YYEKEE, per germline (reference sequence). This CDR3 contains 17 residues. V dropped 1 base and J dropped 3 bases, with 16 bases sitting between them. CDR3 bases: TGTGCCAGCAGCTTGTCGGCTACAGGGTATTCTAATGAAAAACTGTTTTTT. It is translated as CASSLSATGYSNEKLFF.